The 25 T cell receptor beta chains presented below share a single source sample, sequenced in a study of blood T cell repertoires in COVID-19. The repertoire was sequenced with immunoSEQ multiplex PCR; TCRdb's copy has only in-frame clones and lacks some. The sample lists around 94,000 clones; 80% to 85% were seen once. Sequenced sample: peripheral blood. These receptors were obtained from a man in his sixties with acute or convalescent COVID-19.

The table lists this clone with a few counts. This chain links TRBV6-5 with TRBJ1-2, with D unclear. Trimming stripped 6 bases from V and 1 base from J, with 15 bases between. The germline gives CDR1 MNHEY, CDR2 SVGAGI. The CDR3 totals 15 residues. CDR3 loop: CASRPRVDDNYGYTF. The CDR3 DNA follows: TGTGCCAGCAGACCGCGGGTAGATGATAACTATGGCTACACCTTC.

This sequence joins TRBV9 and TRBJ1-2; D is ambiguous. There are 15 residues in the CDR3. The V gene lost 4 bases and the J gene lost 6 bases, with 19 bases spanning the gap. Germline V gene data show CDR1 as SGDLS and CDR2 as YYNGEE. The CDR3 bases are TGTGCCAGCAGCTTACCCCGAACGGAGTCGGATGGCTACACCTTC. It is translated as CASSLPRTESDGYTF.

The genes are TRBV18 and TRBJ2-2; a possible D gene is TRBD1 (5 bases). The CDR3 is 15 amino acids. Germline values: CDR1 KGHSH, CDR2 LQKENI. Between the trimmed V and J ends, which lost 4 bases and 4 bases, there was a span of 13 bases. DNA of the CDR3: TGTGCCAGCTCACAAAACAGGTCCCTCACCGGGGAGCTGTTTTTT. This codes for CASSQNRSLTGELFF.

The chain is built from TRBV24-1 and TRBJ2-3; D call uncertain. V shed 2 bases and J shed 2 bases, with 10 bases lying between them. This CDR3 spans 15 amino acids. The germline V gene encodes CDR1 KGHDR and CDR2 SFDVKD. CDR3 nucleotide sequence: TGTGCCACCAGTGATTCCTGGGCGACCACAGATACGCAGTATTTT. Translation: CATSDSWATTDTQYF.

V and J are TRBV28 and TRBJ1-1, with D perhaps matching TRBD1 (6 bases). The V gene's germline CDR1 is MDHEN and CDR2 SYDVKM. The length of the CDR3 is 16 residues. V dropped 3 bases and J dropped 1 base, with 15 bases sitting between them. DNA of the CDR3: TGTGCCAGCAGTTTTAGGGGGATACAGGGGAACACTGAAGCTTTCTTT. Protein: CASSFRGIQGNTEAFF.

The chain has TRBV6-5 and TRBJ2-5, with 7 bases identical to TRBD1. Per germline, CDR1 MNHEY and CDR2 SVGAGI. Trimming cost V 5 bases and J 2 bases; bases outside gene matches: 2. The CDR3 spans 13 residues. The CDR3 bases are TGTGCCAGCAGTCAGACAGGGCAAGAGACCCAGTACTTC. Protein product: CASSQTGQETQYF.

V gene TRBV5-1 combines with J gene TRBJ1-1; D unresolved. The germline V gene encodes CDR1 SGHRS and CDR2 YFSETQ. CDR3 length: 15 residues. The V end lost 0 bases, the J end lost 0 bases, and 9 bases lay between the germline ends. CDR3 DNA sequence: TGCGCCAGCAGCTTGGACGAGGGTGTGAACACTGAAGCTTTCTTT. Protein: CASSLDEGVNTEAFF.

The V and J genes are TRBV7-3 and TRBJ2-1; possibly TRBD2 for D (6 bases). The CDR3 covers 14 residues. With 2 bases removed from V and 7 bases from J, the gap between germline ends came to 12 bases. The germline V gene encodes CDR1 SGHTA and CDR2 FQGTGA. The CDR3 DNA follows: TGTGCCAGCAGCTTACCGGGGGTCGGGAATGAGCAGTTCTTC. Encoded protein: CASSLPGVGNEQFF.

This chain links TRBV19 with TRBJ1-1; a possible D gene is TRBD1 (5 bases). This CDR3 is built from 13 residues. CDR1 is LNHDA, CDR2 SQIVND, per germline (reference sequence). The V end was cut by 4 bases, the J end by 1 base, with 7 bases between. The CDR3 region is CASSRTTNTEAFF. The CDR3, as DNA: TGTGCCAGTAGTAGGACAACGAACACTGAAGCTTTCTTT.

The genes are TRBV19 and TRBJ2-3, with D possibly being TRBD1 (5 bases). CDR1 and CDR2 (germline): LNHDA, SQIVND (reference sequence). The V gene lost 5 bases and the J gene lost 1 base, with 10 bases spanning the gap. CDR3 size: 14 residues. The CDR3 reads CASSFTGRTDTQYF. CDR3 in DNA: TGTGCCAGTAGTTTTACAGGACGCACAGATACGCAGTATTTT.

This clone has a single count. The rearrangement uses TRBV11-2 and TRBJ2-5; 8 bases match TRBD1. Looked up from germline, CDR1 is SGHAT and CDR2 is FQNNGV. The CDR3 is 15 amino acids. The trim removed 1 base at V and 4 bases at J, leaving 5 bases unmatched. The CDR3 sequence is CASSLGQGARETQYF. The CDR3 bases are TGTGCCAGCAGCTTAGGCCAGGGGGCGCGAGAGACCCAGTACTTC.

This chain links TRBV30 with TRBJ2-7; 7 bases fit TRBD1. The V and J ends lost 2 bases and 0 bases, in that order; junction bases with no gene match: 4. Per germline, CDR1 GTSNPN and CDR2 SVGIG (reference sequence). This CDR3 has 14 residues. CDR3 amino acids: CAWSLGDSSYEQYF. The CDR3, as DNA: TGTGCCTGGAGTTTAGGGGACAGCTCCTACGAGCAGTACTTC.

The V and J genes are TRBV5-1 and TRBJ1-1, with 7 bases lining up with TRBD1. Germline loops: CDR1 SGHRS, CDR2 YFSETQ. The CDR3 consists of 12 residues. Losses at the gene ends were 3 bases for V and 8 bases for J; bases not matched to a gene: 4. The chain's CDR3 is CASSSGQAEAFF. DNA for the CDR3: TGCGCCAGCAGCTCAGGACAGGCCGAAGCTTTCTTT.

The V call is TRBV5-6, the J call TRBJ2-7; TRBD1 agrees at 12 bases. The V gene end was trimmed by 4 bases and the J gene end by 7 bases; junction bases not matched to a gene: 6. The CDR3 is 14 residues long. Germline assignment: CDR1 SGHDT and CDR2 YYEEEE. CDR3 region: CASSTGQGAREQYF. Written as DNA, the CDR3 is TGTGCCAGCAGCACGGGACAGGGGGCGAGGGAGCAGTACTTC.

The gene calls are TRBV5-1 and TRBJ2-7; D is ambiguous. The V end lost 2 bases, the J end lost 4 bases, and 10 bases lay between the germline ends. The CDR3 has 13 residues. Germline assignment: CDR1 SGHRS and CDR2 YFSETQ. The CDR3 region is CASSFDTKYEQYF. The CDR3 DNA is TGCGCCAGCAGCTTCGATACAAAGTACGAGCAGTACTTC.

J is TRBJ2-5 and V is TRBV3-1 (or the pseudogene TRBV3-2); possibly TRBD1 for D (5 bases). The CDR3 contains 15 residues. Trimming took off 1 base at V and 5 bases at J, with 14 bases between the two ends. Germline CDR1 is LGHDT and CDR2 is YNNKEL (reference sequence). In DNA form, the CDR3 reads TGTGCCAGCAGCCAAGGTTCAGGGTCCGCGGAGACCCAGTACTTC. Protein: CASSQGSGSAETQYF.

V usage is TRBV19 and J usage is TRBJ2-2; maybe TRBD2 (5 bases). With 8 bases removed from V and 5 bases from J, the gap between germline ends came to 12 bases. This CDR3 is 13 amino acids long. Germline V gives CDR1 LNHDA, CDR2 SQIVND (reference sequence). CDR3 amino acids: CASGGPRTGELFF. For the CDR3, the DNA is TGTGCCAGTGGCGGGCCCAGAACCGGGGAGCTGTTTTTT.

The CDR3 loop reads CASSQGRARAFF. The CDR3, as DNA: TGTGCCAGCAGCCAAGGCAGGGCGCGGGCTTTCTTT. The chain carries TRBV3-1 (or the pseudogene TRBV3-2) and TRBJ1-1, with D possibly matching TRBD1 (5 bases). The germline gives CDR1 LGHDT, CDR2 YNNKEL (reference sequence). This CDR3 contains 12 residues. V gave up 1 base and J gave up 11 bases, with 11 bases separating them.

This rearrangement joins TRBV5-4 to TRBJ2-7; a possible D gene is TRBD1 (6 bases). The V and J ends lost 6 bases and 6 bases respectively, with 16 bases between them. Germline-derived CDR1 and CDR2 are SGHNT and YYREEE (reference sequence). The CDR3 runs to 13 residues. The CDR3 DNA reads TGTGCCAGCAATGAGGGGGTAAAAGGCGAGCAGTACTTC. The encoded protein is CASNEGVKGEQYF.

The chain is built from TRBV5-5 and TRBJ2-7; D remains unclear. V lost 0 bases, J lost 4 bases, and 5 bases lay in between. From germline, CDR1 is SGHKS and CDR2 YYEKEE (reference sequence). The CDR3 consists of 12 residues. The CDR3 region is CASSLAEYEQYF. CDR3 DNA sequence: TGTGCCAGCAGCTTGGCAGAATACGAGCAGTACTTC.

The V gene is TRBV6-2 or TRBV6-3, the J gene TRBJ1-2, with 8 bases that match TRBD1. This CDR3 comprises 16 residues. The germline V gene encodes CDR1 MNHEY and CDR2 SVGEGT. After removal of 1 base from V and 4 bases from J, the junction contained 8 bases not matched to a gene. CDR3 nucleotide sequence: TGTGCCAGCAGTTACTATGGAGACAGGGGCCTCTATGGCTACACCTTC. Residues: CASSYYGDRGLYGYTF.

The chain has TRBV6-1 and TRBJ1-2; TRBD1 might be the D (5 bases). V dropped 1 base and J dropped 8 bases, with 14 bases sitting between them. Germline CDR1 MNHNS, CDR2 SASEGT. This CDR3 is 14 amino acids long. This chain's CDR3 is CASSEGTYQGGYTF. The CDR3 nucleotides are TGTGCCAGCAGTGAAGGGACCTACCAGGGAGGCTACACCTTC.

The rearrangement joins TRBV6-2 or TRBV6-3 to TRBJ1-5, with 7 positions matching TRBD1. Germline V CDR1 and CDR2: MNHEY, SVGEGT. This CDR3 region has 15 residues. The trim removed 8 bases at V and 3 bases at J, leaving 10 bases unmatched. CDR3 residues: CASRPTGTVNQPQHF. In nucleotides, the CDR3 is TGTGCCAGCCGCCCAACCGGGACAGTCAATCAGCCCCAGCATTTT.

In DNA form, the CDR3 reads TGTGCCAGCAAGGCAGGGGGAGGTACCGGGGAGCTGTTTTTT. Its protein product is CASKAGGGTGELFF. The chain joins TRBV6-5 to TRBJ2-2, with D perhaps matching TRBD1 (7 bases). The CDR3 sequence is 14 residues long. Trimming took 7 bases from V and 5 from J, leaving 14 bases between them. Germline V gene sequence: CDR1 MNHEY, CDR2 SVGAGI.

V is TRBV5-8 and J is TRBJ1-1, with 7 bases fitting TRBD1. Looked up from germline, CDR1 is SGHTS and CDR2 is YDEGEE. Trimming took 5 bases from V and 5 from J; bases not matched to a gene: 9. The CDR3 is 14 residues long. Written as DNA, the CDR3 is TGTGCCAGCAGGTTAAAACAGGGGAAGACTGAAGCTTTCTTT. It translates to CASRLKQGKTEAFF.